This T cell receptor beta chain appears in the sequencing data of a study of blood T cell repertoires in COVID-19. Overall study: The United States, Italy and Spain provided the acute and convalescent COVID-19 samples. T cells, B-cell-depleted T cells, or PBMCs provided the cDNA or gDNA that served as material.

Original methodology: Scientists estimated how many nucleated cells there were by amplifying reference gene primers. Profiling relied on immunoSEQ multiplex PCR, and the TCRdb table lists in-frame clones only, not all of them. From that table come the V and J calls and clone size; the DNA was used to work out D and trimming. The sample yields 90,000 to 130,000 clones, almost 80% seen once. V dropped 10 bases and J dropped 4 bases, with 17 bases sitting between them. This CDR3 region has 14 residues. Germline-derived CDR1 and CDR2 are ENHRY and SYGVKD. The sample taken for sequencing was peripheral blood. The source is a woman of 80 years or more with active or convalescent COVID-19. V gene TRBV10-3 combines with J gene TRBJ2-1; tentatively, D is TRBD1 (5 bases). For the CDR3, the DNA is TGTGCCAGCCGTTACTCGGACATTTACAATGAGCAGTTCTTC. Its protein is CASRYSDIYNEQFF.